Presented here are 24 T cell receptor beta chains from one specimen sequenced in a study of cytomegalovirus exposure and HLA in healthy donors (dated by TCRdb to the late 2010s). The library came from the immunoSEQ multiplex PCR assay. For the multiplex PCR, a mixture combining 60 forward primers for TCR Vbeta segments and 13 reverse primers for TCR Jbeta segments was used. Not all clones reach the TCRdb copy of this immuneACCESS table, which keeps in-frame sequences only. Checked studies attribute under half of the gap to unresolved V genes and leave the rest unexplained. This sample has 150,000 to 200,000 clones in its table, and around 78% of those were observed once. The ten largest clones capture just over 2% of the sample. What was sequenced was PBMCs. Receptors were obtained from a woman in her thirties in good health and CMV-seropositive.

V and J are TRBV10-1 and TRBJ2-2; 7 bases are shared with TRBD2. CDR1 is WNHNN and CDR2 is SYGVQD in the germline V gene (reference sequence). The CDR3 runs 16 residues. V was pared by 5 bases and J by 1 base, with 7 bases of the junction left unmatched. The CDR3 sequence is CASSRASGRNTGELFF. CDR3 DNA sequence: TGCGCCAGCAGTCGGGCTAGCGGCAGGAACACCGGGGAGCTGTTTTTT.

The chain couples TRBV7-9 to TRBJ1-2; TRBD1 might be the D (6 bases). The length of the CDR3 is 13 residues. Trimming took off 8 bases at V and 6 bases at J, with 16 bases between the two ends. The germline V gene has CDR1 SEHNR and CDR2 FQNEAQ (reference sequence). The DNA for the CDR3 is TGTGCCAGCCTGCAGGGGATCTTGGATGGCTACACCTTC. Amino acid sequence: CASLQGILDGYTF.

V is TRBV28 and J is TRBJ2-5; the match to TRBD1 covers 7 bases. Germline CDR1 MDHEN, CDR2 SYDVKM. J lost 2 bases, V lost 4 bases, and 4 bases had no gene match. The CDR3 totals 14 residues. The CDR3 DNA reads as TGTGCCAGCAGTTGGGACAGATTTCAAGAGACCCAGTACTTC. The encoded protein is CASSWDRFQETQYF.

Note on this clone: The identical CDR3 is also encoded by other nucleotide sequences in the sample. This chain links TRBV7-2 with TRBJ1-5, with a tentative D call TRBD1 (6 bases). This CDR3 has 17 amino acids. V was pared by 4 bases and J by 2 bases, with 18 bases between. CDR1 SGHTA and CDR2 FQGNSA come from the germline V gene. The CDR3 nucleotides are TGTGCCAGCAGCTCGGACAGCACCTCAGGAGGCAATCAGCCCCAGCATTTT. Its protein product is CASSSDSTSGGNQPQHF. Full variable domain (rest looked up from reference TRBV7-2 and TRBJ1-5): GAGVSQSPSNKVTEKGKDVELRCDPISGHTALYWYRQSLGQGLEFLIYFQGNSAPDKSGLPSDRFSAERTGGSVSTLTIQRTQQEDSAVYLCASSSDSTSGGNQPQHFGDGTRLSIL.

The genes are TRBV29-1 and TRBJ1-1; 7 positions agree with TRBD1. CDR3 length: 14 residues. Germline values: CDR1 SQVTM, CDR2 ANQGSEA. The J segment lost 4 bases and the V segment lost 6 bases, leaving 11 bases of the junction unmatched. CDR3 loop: CSVDWTGLGTEAFF. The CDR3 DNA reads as TGCAGCGTCGATTGGACAGGCTTGGGCACTGAAGCTTTCTTT.

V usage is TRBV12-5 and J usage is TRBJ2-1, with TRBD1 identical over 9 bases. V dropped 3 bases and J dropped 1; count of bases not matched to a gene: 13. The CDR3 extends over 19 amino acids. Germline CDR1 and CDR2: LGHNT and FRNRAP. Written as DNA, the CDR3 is TGTGCTAGTGGTTTCCATCCGTGGGGACAGGGTTCGTCCTACAATGAGCAGTTCTTC. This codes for CASGFHPWGQGSSYNEQFF.

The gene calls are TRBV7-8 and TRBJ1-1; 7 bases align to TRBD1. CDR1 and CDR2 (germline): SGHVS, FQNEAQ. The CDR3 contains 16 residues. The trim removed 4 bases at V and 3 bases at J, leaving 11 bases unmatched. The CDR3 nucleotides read TGTGCCAGCAGCTCGTACAGGGGAATCGGTGACACTGAAGCTTTCTTT. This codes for CASSSYRGIGDTEAFF.

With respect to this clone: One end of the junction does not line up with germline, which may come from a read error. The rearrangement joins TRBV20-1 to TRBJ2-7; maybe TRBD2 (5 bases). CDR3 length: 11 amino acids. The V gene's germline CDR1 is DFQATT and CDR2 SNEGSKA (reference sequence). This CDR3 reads CSARTTYGQYF. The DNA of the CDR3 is TGCAGTGCTAGGACTACGTACGGGCAGTACTTC.

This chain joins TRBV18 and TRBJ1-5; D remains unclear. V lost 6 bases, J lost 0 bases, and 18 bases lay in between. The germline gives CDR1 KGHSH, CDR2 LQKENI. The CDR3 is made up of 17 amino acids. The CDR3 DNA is TGTGCCAGCTCCCACCACGTTGGCAGTAATAGCAATCAGCCCCAGCATTTT. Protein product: CASSHHVGSNSNQPQHF.

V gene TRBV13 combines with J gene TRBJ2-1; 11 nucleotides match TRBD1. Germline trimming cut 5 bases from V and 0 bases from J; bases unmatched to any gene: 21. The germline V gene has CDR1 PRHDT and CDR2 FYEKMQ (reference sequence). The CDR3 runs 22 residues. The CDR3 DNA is TGTGCCAGCAGCGAGGACAGGGGGCCCCATTCCCCTTTCAAAAGCTCCTACAATGAGCAGTTCTTC. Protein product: CASSEDRGPHSPFKSSYNEQFF.

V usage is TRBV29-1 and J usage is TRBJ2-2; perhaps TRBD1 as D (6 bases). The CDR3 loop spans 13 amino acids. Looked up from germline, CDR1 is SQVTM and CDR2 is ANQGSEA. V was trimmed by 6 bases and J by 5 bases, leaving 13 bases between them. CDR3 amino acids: CSVTSGVTGELFF. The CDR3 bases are TGCAGCGTCACCTCAGGGGTTACCGGGGAGCTGTTTTTT.

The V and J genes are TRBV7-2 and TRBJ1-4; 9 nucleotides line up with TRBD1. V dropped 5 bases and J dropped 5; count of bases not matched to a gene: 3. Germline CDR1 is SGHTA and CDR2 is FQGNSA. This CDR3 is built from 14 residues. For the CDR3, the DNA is TGTGCCAGCAGCCCGGGGACAGGGAATGAAAAACTGTTTTTT. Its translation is CASSPGTGNEKLFF.

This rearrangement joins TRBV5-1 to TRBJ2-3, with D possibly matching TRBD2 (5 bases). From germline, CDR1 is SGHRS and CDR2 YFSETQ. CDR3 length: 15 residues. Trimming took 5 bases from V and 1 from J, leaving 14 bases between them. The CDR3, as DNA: TGCGCCAGCAGAAACGGGGTTGTTGGCACAGATACGCAGTATTTT. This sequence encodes CASRNGVVGTDTQYF.

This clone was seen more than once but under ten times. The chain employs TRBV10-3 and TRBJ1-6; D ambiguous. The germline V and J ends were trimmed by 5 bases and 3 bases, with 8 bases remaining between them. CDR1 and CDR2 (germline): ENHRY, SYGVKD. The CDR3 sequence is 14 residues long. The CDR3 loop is CAISRENYNSPLHF. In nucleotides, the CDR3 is TGTGCCATCAGTAGAGAAAACTATAATTCACCCCTCCACTTT.

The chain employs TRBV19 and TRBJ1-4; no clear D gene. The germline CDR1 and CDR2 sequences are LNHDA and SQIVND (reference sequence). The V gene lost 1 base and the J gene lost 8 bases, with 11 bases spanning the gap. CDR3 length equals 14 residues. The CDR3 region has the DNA TGTGCCAGTAGTATAGTAGCCCCAGAAGAAAAACTGTTTTTT. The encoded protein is CASSIVAPEEKLFF.

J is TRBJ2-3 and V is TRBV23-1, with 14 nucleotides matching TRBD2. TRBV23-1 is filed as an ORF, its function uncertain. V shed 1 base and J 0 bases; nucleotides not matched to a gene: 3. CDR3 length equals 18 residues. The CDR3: CASSQCGTSGGSTDTQYF. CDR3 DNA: TGCGCCAGCAGTCAATGCGGGACTAGCGGGGGAAGCACAGATACGCAGTATTTT.

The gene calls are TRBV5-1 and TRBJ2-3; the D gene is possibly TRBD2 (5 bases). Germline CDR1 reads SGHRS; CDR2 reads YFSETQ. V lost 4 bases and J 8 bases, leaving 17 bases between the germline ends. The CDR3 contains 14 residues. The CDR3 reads CASSPQTSLTTQYF. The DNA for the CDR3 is TGCGCCAGCAGCCCGCAAACTAGTCTGACTACGCAGTATTTT.

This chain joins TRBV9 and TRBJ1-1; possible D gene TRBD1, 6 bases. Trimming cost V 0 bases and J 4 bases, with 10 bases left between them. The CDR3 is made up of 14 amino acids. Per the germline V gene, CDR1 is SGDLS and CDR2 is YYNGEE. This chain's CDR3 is CASSVDPRGTEAFF. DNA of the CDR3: TGTGCCAGCAGCGTAGACCCCAGGGGCACTGAAGCTTTCTTT.

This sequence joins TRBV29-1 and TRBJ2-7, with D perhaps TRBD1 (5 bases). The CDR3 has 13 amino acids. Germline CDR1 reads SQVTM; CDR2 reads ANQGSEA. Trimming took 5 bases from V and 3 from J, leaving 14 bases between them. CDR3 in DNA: TGCAGCGTTTCAGGCAGGGCCTTCTACGAGCAGTACTTC. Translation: CSVSGRAFYEQYF.

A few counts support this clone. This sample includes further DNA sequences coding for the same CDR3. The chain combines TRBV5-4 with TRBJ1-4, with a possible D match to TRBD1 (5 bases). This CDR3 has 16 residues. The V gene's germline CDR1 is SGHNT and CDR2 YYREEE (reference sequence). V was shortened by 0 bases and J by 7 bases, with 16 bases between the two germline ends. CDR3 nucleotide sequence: TGTGCCAGCAGCTTGGGGGCCGGGGGAGTTAGTGAAAAACTGTTTTTT. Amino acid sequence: CASSLGAGGVSEKLFF.

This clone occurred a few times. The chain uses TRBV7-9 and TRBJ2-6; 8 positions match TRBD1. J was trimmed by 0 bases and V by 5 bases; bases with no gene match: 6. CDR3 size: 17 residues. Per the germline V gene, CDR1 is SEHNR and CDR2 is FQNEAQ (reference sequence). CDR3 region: CASSRQGRSSGANVLTF. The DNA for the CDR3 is TGTGCCAGCAGCCGACAGGGGAGGAGCTCTGGGGCCAACGTCCTGACTTTC.

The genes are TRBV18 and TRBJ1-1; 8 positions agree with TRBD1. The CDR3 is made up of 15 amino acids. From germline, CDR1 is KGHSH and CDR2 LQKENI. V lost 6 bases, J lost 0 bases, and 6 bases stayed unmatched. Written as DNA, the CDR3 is TGTGCCAGCTCCCCTAGGACAGGGATGAACACTGAAGCTTTCTTT. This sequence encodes CASSPRTGMNTEAFF. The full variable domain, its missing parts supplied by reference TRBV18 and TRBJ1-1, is NAGVMQNPRHLVRRRGQEARLRCSPMKGHSHVYWYRQLPEEGLKFMVYLQKENIIDESGMPKERFSAEFPKEGPSILRIQQVVRGDSAAYFCASSPRTGMNTEAFFGQGTRLTVV.

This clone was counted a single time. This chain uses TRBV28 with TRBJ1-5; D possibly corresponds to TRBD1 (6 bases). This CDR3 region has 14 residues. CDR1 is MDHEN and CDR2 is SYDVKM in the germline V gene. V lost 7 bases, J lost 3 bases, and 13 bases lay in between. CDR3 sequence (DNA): TGTGCCAGCACTAAAGGGGGTAACAATCAGCCCCAGCATTTT. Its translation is CASTKGGNNQPQHF.

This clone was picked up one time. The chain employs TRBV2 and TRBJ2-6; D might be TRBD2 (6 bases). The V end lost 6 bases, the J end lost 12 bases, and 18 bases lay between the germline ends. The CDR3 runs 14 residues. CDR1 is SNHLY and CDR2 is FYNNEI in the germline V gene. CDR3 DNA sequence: TGTGCCAGCAGACCCTATGAGGGGAGGACCGTCCTGACTTTC. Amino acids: CASRPYEGRTVLTF.